Given below is one T cell receptor beta chain in context. Its antigen remains undetermined. Base quality data are lacking; no much larger clone is found one base away. The CDR3 numbers 13 residues from cysteine through phenylalanine. Only CDR3 DNA is held: 39 bases, read in frame from base 1. V is clipped by 2 bases and J by 5 bases, and the sequence between their germline boundaries is 10 bases long. In the germline V gene, CDR1 corresponds to SGHTS and CDR2 to YDEGEE. What the time point label conveys for this sample: blood 4 weeks post-SBRT, at nephrectomy. The intended sense of this specimen's treatment or condition label: 15 Gy SBRT to primary tumor, nephrectomy 4 weeks later. The samples were drawn from a clinical trial, where primary renal cell carcinomas were treated with 15 Gy of stereotactic body radiation therapy and then removed by nephrectomy 4 weeks afterward. To track tumor-enriched clonotypes, serial peripheral blood was sampled from radiation-treated patients at baseline and at 2 weeks and 4 weeks after SBRT. Every patient's renal cell carcinoma showed clear cell pathology. The QIAamp DNA Blood Mini Kit (Qiagen) was used to prepare genomic DNA for TCR sequencing. Only samples passing all quality control checks were included in the analyses.

These data are taken from a study of radiation and T cells in renal cell carcinoma (TCRdb year 2020). At the level of the whole study: In total, 50 to 60 samples, comprising some 25 tumors and approximately 27 peripheral blood samples, were subjected to TCR beta sequencing. The last blood draw occurred 4 weeks after radiation, at the same time as nephrectomy. Across all 50 or so samples, 4,016,671 unique CDR3 nucleotide sequences encoding 2 million to 3 million unique CDR3 amino acid sequences were identified.

TCR beta libraries were generated from genomic DNA with the immunoSEQ kit, following the manufacturer's recommendations. To prepare the libraries, a first multiplex PCR with proprietary primers was run, followed by a second PCR that added unique barcodes, and a bead cleanup was done after each round. A positive control reaction and a negative control reaction, both provided in the kit, were run with every batch of samples. The final libraries were assessed on an Agilent 4200 TapeStation D1000 ScreenTape, pooled by volume, and quantified by qPCR. Sequencing was performed on an Illumina NextSeq500 with a MidOutput 150-cycle cartridge, and 156 Read1 and 15 Index1 cycles were run with kit custom primers. The pooled library was loaded at 1.0 pM, and about 20% PhiX control was spiked in. As for the authors' bioinformatics: Vendor-processed data were analyzed in R, and a clonotype was defined as all T cells sharing the same CDR3 nucleotide sequence. For clone abundance analyses, frequencies were normalized to the 10,000 most abundant clones per sample. Public T cell clones, averaging fewer than five per sample, were removed before analysis. Tumor-enriched and baseline blood-enriched clonotypes were defined by at least a 32-fold difference in abundance between compartments. A beta-binomial differential abundance model was applied to find clonotypes that expanded or contracted between blood time points. Tumor-blood repertoire similarity was measured with the Baroni-Urbani and Buser coefficient, and groups were compared using two-tailed Wilcoxon tests in R. Entries here come from immuneACCESS through TCRdb and include only in-frame sequences with V and J called. Some clones fail to appear in such tables; in the studies checked, an unresolved V gene covers under half of the shortfall, and the cause of the remainder is unknown. The DNA gave D and trimming, while V, J and clone size come from that table. This sample holds roughly 90,000 clones; over 80% were observed only once. Of the sample, roughly 8.8% falls within the top ten clones.

The study at large found these results: Blood repertoire dynamics were not followed beyond 4 weeks after treatment. Because pretreatment tumor biopsies were not available, the study could not determine whether clonotypes were already present within the tumor at baseline. In blood, the top tumor clonotypes increased between baseline and 2 weeks post-radiation and then shrank by 4 weeks, which suggests that tumor-resident clones expanded only transiently. The single-armed trial design could not address effects of radiation dose or scheduling on the TCR repertoire.

The chain is made from TRBV5-8 and TRBJ1-1; no D gene call is confident. This receptor was identified in a man in his fifties with renal cell carcinoma. The specimen was blood, collected from a patient whose treatment included radiotherapy and nephrectomy. This receptor has the CDR3 CASSLNGRTEAFF. Read as DNA, the sequence is TGTGCCAGCAGCTTAAACGGACGGACTGAAGCTTTCTTT. Full variable domain (CDR3 extended with the reference TRBV5-8 and TRBJ1-1 proteins): EAGVTQSPTHLIKTRGQQATLRCSPISGHTSVYWYQQALGLGLQFLLWYDEGEERNRGNFPPRFSGRQFPNYSSELNVNALELEDSALYLCASSLNGRTEAFFGQGTRLTVV.